What follows are 18 T cell receptor beta chains derived from one specimen sequenced in a study of cytotoxic CD8 clonotypes in ibrutinib-treated CLL. TCRdb's copy holds only in-frame clones and misses some; the assay was immunoSEQ multiplex PCR. The table lists around 150,000 clones, 70% to 90% of them singletons. The material sequenced was PBMCs, taken after 36 months of ibrutinib treatment. These receptors all stem from a human donor with chronic lymphocytic leukemia.

This clone has more than one count but fewer than ten. The chain couples TRBV7-8 to TRBJ1-5; the D is unclear. CDR3 size: 17 residues. The V and J ends lost 5 bases and 2 bases respectively, with 19 bases between them. Germline-derived CDR1 and CDR2 are SGHVS and FQNEAQ. CDR3 nucleotides: TGTGCCAGCAGCCCAAAACGGACGGGAAATCGCAATCAGCCCCAGCATTTT. Protein product: CASSPKRTGNRNQPQHF.

This clone came up a few times. The chain employs TRBV5-1 and TRBJ1-2; 9 bases fit TRBD1. Germline CDR1 and CDR2: SGHRS and YFSETQ. The CDR3 totals 13 residues. Trimming took 3 bases from V and 8 from J; bases not matched to a gene: 5. The CDR3 sequence: CASSSGQGQGYTF. CDR3 nucleotide sequence: TGCGCCAGCAGCTCGGGACAGGGACAGGGCTACACCTTC.

The J gene is TRBJ1-6, the V gene TRBV5-1, with TRBD1 matching over 9 bases. The CDR3 contains 16 residues. V lost 4 bases to trimming and J lost 10 bases; unmatched junction nucleotides: 12. Germline V gene lookup returns CDR1 SGHRS and CDR2 YFSETQ. As DNA, the CDR3 is TGCGCCAGCAGCCCAGGACCGGGACAGGGTGGGTCACCCCTCCACTTT. Translation gives CASSPGPGQGGSPLHF.

The rearrangement joins TRBV5-1 to TRBJ2-7; 9 nucleotides agree with TRBD2. Trimming took 1 base from V and 3 from J; bases not matched to a gene: 5. Germline V gives CDR1 SGHRS, CDR2 YFSETQ. The CDR3 spans 15 residues. DNA of the CDR3: TGCGCCAGCAGCTTGAGACTAGCGGCTAACTACGAGCAGTACTTC. This translates into CASSLRLAANYEQYF.

V gene TRBV4-2 combines with J gene TRBJ2-7; D unclear. Germline V gene lookup returns CDR1 LGHNA and CDR2 YNFKEQ. CDR3 size: 15 residues. The V gene lost 0 bases and the J gene lost 12 bases, with 21 bases spanning the gap. CDR3 coding DNA: TGTGCCAGCAGCCAAGATCGTAACGTACCTGGCGTGTCGTACTTC. Protein product: CASSQDRNVPGVSYF.

J is TRBJ2-7 and V is TRBV28, with TRBD2 matching 15 bases. J lost 2 bases, V lost 6 bases, and 2 bases had no gene match. This CDR3 comprises 15 residues. The germline V gene encodes CDR1 MDHEN and CDR2 SYDVKM. Here the CDR3 reads CASRRTSGGAYEQYF. For the CDR3, the DNA is TGTGCCAGCAGGAGGACTAGCGGGGGGGCCTACGAGCAGTACTTC.

The chain links TRBV7-2 to TRBJ2-2, with TRBD2 as a possible D gene (5 bases). Germline CDR1 SGHTA, CDR2 FQGNSA. The CDR3 is 15 amino acids. V was clipped by 5 bases and J by 0 bases, with 10 bases between them. This CDR3 reads CASSLRGPNTGELFF. As DNA, the CDR3 is TGTGCCAGCAGCCTGCGCGGGCCGAACACCGGGGAGCTGTTTTTT.

The V call is TRBV28, the J call TRBJ1-1, with 8 bases matching TRBD1. Germline trimming cut 6 bases from V and 4 bases from J; bases unmatched to any gene: 4. The CDR3 length is 13 residues. Germline CDR1 MDHEN, CDR2 SYDVKM. The CDR3 is CASSRRGRTEAFF. For the CDR3, the DNA is TGTGCCAGCAGCCGCAGGGGGCGCACTGAAGCTTTCTTT.

The J gene is TRBJ2-5, the V gene TRBV9; 9 nucleotides align to TRBD1. This CDR3 contains 15 residues. The germline gives CDR1 SGDLS, CDR2 YYNGEE. V lost 4 bases, J lost 4 bases, and 8 bases stayed unmatched. CDR3 residues: CASSPGQGFRETQYF. The CDR3, as DNA: TGTGCCAGCAGCCCCGGACAGGGGTTCCGAGAGACCCAGTACTTC.

The DNA of the CDR3 is TGTGCCAGCAGCGAGGACAGGTTTAACTATGGCTACACCTTC. It translates to CASSEDRFNYGYTF. The chain combines TRBV6-5 with TRBJ1-2; 7 bases are a match to TRBD1. The germline V gene encodes CDR1 MNHEY and CDR2 SVGAGI. Losses at the gene ends were 6 bases for V and 1 base for J; bases not matched to a gene: 5. The CDR3 runs 14 residues.

V usage is TRBV28 and J usage is TRBJ2-7, with a weak D call TRBD2 (7 bases). Germline CDR1 and CDR2: MDHEN and SYDVKM. V was shortened by 3 bases and J by 5 bases, with 14 bases between the two germline ends. The CDR3 loop spans 14 amino acids. The CDR3 here is CASSFGGRQDEQYF. In DNA, the CDR3 is TGTGCCAGCAGTTTCGGGGGGCGACAAGACGAGCAGTACTTC.

This chain connects TRBV4-2 to TRBJ2-1, with TRBD2 identical over 9 bases. Germline lookup yields CDR1 LGHNA and CDR2 YNFKEQ. Losses at the gene ends were 0 bases for V and 7 bases for J; bases not matched to a gene: 10. This CDR3 comprises 17 residues. The CDR3 protein is CASSQDGAASGMNEQFF. CDR3 in DNA: TGTGCCAGCAGCCAAGATGGCGCGGCTAGCGGGATGAATGAGCAGTTCTTC.

The rearrangement links TRBV2 to TRBJ1-2, with TRBD1 matching 8 bases. This CDR3 region has 15 residues. V was clipped by 6 bases and J by 3 bases; unmatched bases: 9. CDR1 and CDR2 (germline): SNHLY, FYNNEI. In nucleotides, the CDR3 is TGTGCCAGCAGCCCCGGACAGGGTAATTACTATGGCTACACCTTC. Residues: CASSPGQGNYYGYTF.

This chain's CDR3 is CAISRGQGAPYEQYF. In nucleotides, the CDR3 is TGTGCCATCAGTCGCGGACAGGGCGCTCCCTACGAGCAGTACTTC. This chain connects TRBV10-3 to TRBJ2-7; 8 bases line up with TRBD1. Trimming removed 5 bases from V and 2 bases from J; junction bases left unmatched: 8. The CDR3 spans 15 residues. Germline V lookup: CDR1 ENHRY, CDR2 SYGVKD.

This chain joins TRBV5-5 and TRBJ2-7; possible D gene TRBD1, 6 bases. Germline lookup yields CDR1 SGHKS and CDR2 YYEKEE (reference sequence). Trimming left V 4 bases short and J 0 bases short, with 8 bases between. This CDR3 comprises 13 residues. The CDR3 here is CASSRDTSYEQYF. In DNA, the CDR3 is TGTGCCAGCAGCCGGGACACCTCCTACGAGCAGTACTTC.

The chain links TRBV15 to TRBJ1-2; D is undetermined. Germline lookup yields CDR1 LNHNV and CDR2 YYDKDF (reference sequence). This CDR3 comprises 12 residues. V was cut by 0 bases and J by 8 bases, with 7 bases left in between. The CDR3 spells CATSRDRWGYTF. The CDR3 bases are TGTGCCACCAGCAGAGATCGGTGGGGCTACACCTTC.

This chain uses TRBV11-3 with TRBJ2-2; the D gene could be TRBD1 or TRBD2 (5 bases each). Between the trimmed V and J ends, which lost 3 bases and 5 bases, there was a span of 13 bases. Germline V gene sequence: CDR1 SGHNT, CDR2 YENEEA. The CDR3 extends over 15 amino acids. CDR3 sequence (DNA): TGTGCCAGCAGCTTGGGACCGGCCGATACCGGGGAGCTGTTTTTT. This translates into CASSLGPADTGELFF.

V gene TRBV30 combines with J gene TRBJ2-1, with D perhaps matching TRBD1 or TRBD2 (5 bases each). This CDR3 is built from 14 residues. Germline V gives CDR1 GTSNPN, CDR2 SVGIG (reference sequence). Trimming took off 0 bases at V and 8 bases at J, with 14 bases between the two ends. The CDR3 DNA reads TGTGCCTGGAGTGTAGTTGGGGGTTGGGATGAGCAGTTCTTC. Translating it yields CAWSVVGGWDEQFF.